This section outlines one T cell receptor beta chain sequence together with its context. Its antigen is currently not known. One base away there is no much larger clone; base qualities are not given. This record comes from a study of blood T cell repertoires in COVID-19 (dated by TCRdb to 2018 to 2020). Background on the whole study: Samples covering the acute and convalescent phases of COVID-19 were provided by collaborators in the United States, Italy and Spain. The prospective study material was composed of cDNA or gDNA derived from T cells, B-cell-depleted T cells, or PBMCs. Subjects who had been exposed to COVID-19, were actively infected with it, or had recovered from it provided the deeply sampled blood TCRbeta repertoires that made up the dataset. The repertoires were made available in a free public database intended to serve as a resource for research on the immune response to SARS-CoV-2. Samples came from the ongoing ImmuneRACE study (first 160 participants) plus 1,254 subjects from 6 global collaborators. A de-identified subject ID, COVID-19 status, age in years and sex were almost always included in the sample metadata. Where available, HLA class I and class II types were taken from metadata supplied by the sample provider and were not determined by assay-based typing.

General conclusions and limits of the study: Clinical and demographic metadata were provided uncurated, with the amount varying by source and participant.

Collaborating institutions collected whole blood in K2EDTA tubes following their own protocols. Collaborator samples were shipped for TCRbeta analysis as frozen whole blood, isolated PBMCs, or DNA extracted from either sample type. TCRbeta CDR3 regions were amplified from genomic DNA by means of the immunoSEQ Assay, a bias-controlled multiplex PCR. For the original study's pipeline: Within the assay, amplification of reference gene primers was used to estimate how many nucleated cells each sample contained. To quantify the absolute abundance of each unique TCRbeta CDR3 rearrangement, sequence reads were collapsed and filtered. For each sample, productive Simpson clonality was calculated as the square root of Simpson's diversity index across productive rearrangements. Held by TCRdb, this immuneACCESS table contains in-frame sequences only and omits some clones. Under half of the omission traces to an unresolved V gene where checked; the cause of the rest is unknown. That table supplies the V and J calls and clone size; D and trimming were determined from the DNA. This sample is represented by roughly 200,000 clones; about 77% of them were singletons. Around 2.8% of the sample comes from the top ten.

The sequence was collected from a woman of 80 years or more with active or convalescent COVID-19. The sequenced material came from peripheral blood.

The DNA sequence reads TGCGCCAGCAGCTTCGGACAGGAGGGGGTGGATACGCAGTATTTT. This is translated as CASSFGQEGVDTQYF. Rearrangement joined TRBV5-1 to TRBJ2-3; tentative D gene TRBD1, with 7 bases matching. CDR3 length: 15 amino acids, cysteine to phenylalanine. Only the CDR3 DNA is retained, 45 bases long and in frame from the first base. CDR1 and CDR2 are drawn from the germline V gene: SGHRS, YFSETQ. V was cut back by 2 bases and J by 6 bases, leaving a gap of 16 bases between them. Reference TRBV5-1 and TRBJ2-3 proteins supply the regions before and after the CDR3; the full variable domain is: KAGVTQTPRYLIKTRGQQVTLSCSPISGHRSVSWYQQTPGQGLQFLFEYFSETQRNKGNFPGRFSGRQFSNSRSEMNVSTLELGDSALYLCASSFGQEGVDTQYFGPGTRLTVL.